This note documents a single TCR beta chain sequence. The antigen remains undetermined. The CDR3 is 15 residues long. CDR1 is ENHRY and CDR2 is SYGVKD in the germline V gene. Trimming cost V 0 bases and J 5 bases; bases outside gene matches: 3. PCR used 60 Vbeta primers and 13 Jbeta primers. TCRdb's table, derived via immunoSEQ multiplex PCR, lists solely in-frame clones and lacks some. The sample records about 130,000 clones, 17% being singletons. The sample originates from a study of cytomegalovirus exposure and HLA in healthy donors. Whole-study findings and limits: Rare TCR sequences dominated, though some public TCRs recurred in many donors. As was reported, the HLA-A and HLA-B alleles of most subjects were accurately predicted from TCR beta sequences.

The origin of this receptor is a female donor in good health and CMV-seropositive. The V and J genes are TRBV10-3 and TRBJ2-5, with 10 bases lining up with TRBD1. The material sequenced was PBMCs. Written as DNA, the CDR3 is TGTGCCATCAGTGAGTCGACGACAGGGGGCGAGACCCAGTACTTC. Translating it yields CAISESTTGGETQYF.